This T cell receptor beta chain was found in a study of prognosis after radiotherapy for stage I lung cancer. TCR beta CDR3 was amplified from genomic DNA by two-round multiplex PCR. The first PCR round targeted every TRBV and TRBJ gene with specific primers. Each CDR3 protein is one row after TCRdb ran MiXCR on the multiplex PCR reads. This table has more than 9,500 distinct CDR3 sequences, approximately 36% appearing once. Points from the study as a whole: Whether the expanded TCR clones were tumor-specific was not determined.

At both of two time points, roughly 6.3 milliliters of peripheral blood were drawn. CDR1 SGHTA and CDR2 FQGTGA come from the germline V gene. This CDR3 comprises 15 residues. The ends were cut back, 5 bases at V and 9 bases at J, with 20 bases in the middle. With regard to this clonotype: Its antigen is as yet unknown.

The receptor was derived from a donor aged 50 or older with non-small cell lung cancer. Specimen: PBMCs, collected before or after stereotactic body radiation therapy (not recorded which). The genes are TRBV7-3 and TRBJ2-1, with a possible D match to TRBD2 (5 bases). CDR3 amino acids: CASSPTRDKGGEQFF. As DNA, the CDR3 is TGTGCCAGCAGCCCCACTAGAGACAAAGGCGGTGAGCAGTTCTTC.